These 30 T cell receptor beta chains originate from one sample sequenced in a study of pediatric ulcerative colitis. The rectum was sampled with one to two pinch biopsies at colonoscopy. TCRdb keeps only in-frame clones here, not all; method: immunoSEQ multiplex PCR. Of about 11,000 clones listed, roughly 82% were seen once; the top ten hold 3% to 4%. What was sequenced was gut tissue. The source is a girl aged 10-17 years who was a control in a study of pediatric ulcerative colitis.

The CDR3 spells CASSPREGGYTF. The CDR3 DNA reads as TGTGCCAGTAGCCCCAGGGAAGGCGGCTACACCTTC. This chain uses TRBV19 with TRBJ1-2, with D perhaps matching TRBD1 (5 bases). CDR1 is LNHDA, CDR2 SQIVND, per germline (reference sequence). CDR3 length: 12 residues. The V end lost 6 bases, the J end lost 8 bases, and 13 bases lay between the germline ends.

This chain links TRBV4-3 with TRBJ2-7; tentatively, D is TRBD2 (5 bases). Germline V gives CDR1 LGHNA, CDR2 YSLEER. Trimming left V 1 base short and J 0 bases short, with 13 bases between. This CDR3 has 16 amino acids. The CDR3 DNA reads as TGCGCCAGCAGCCAAGCCTTCCCGGGGAGCTCCTACGAGCAGTACTTC. Its protein product is CASSQAFPGSSYEQYF.

This clone came up a few times. The V and J genes are TRBV7-3 and TRBJ2-5; 12 nucleotides line up with TRBD2. CDR1 and CDR2 (germline): SGHTA, FQGTGA. V lost 5 bases and J lost 2; bases outside the gene matches: 3. This CDR3 has 15 amino acids. CDR3 protein: CASSPGLAGQETQYF. The CDR3 bases are TGTGCCAGCAGCCCCGGACTAGCGGGACAAGAGACCCAGTACTTC.

The V and J genes are TRBV6-1 and TRBJ1-1; D perhaps matches TRBD1 (6 bases). Trimming cost V 4 bases and J 11 bases, with 14 bases left between them. CDR3 length: 12 amino acids. Germline CDR1 MNHNS, CDR2 SASEGT. The CDR3 spells CASSVQGLSAFF. The CDR3 nucleotides read TGTGCCAGCAGTGTACAGGGATTGTCTGCTTTCTTT.

This chain joins TRBV19 and TRBJ2-1, with 12 bases matching TRBD2. This CDR3 has 16 amino acids. Germline V lookup: CDR1 LNHDA, CDR2 SQIVND (reference sequence). V was clipped by 5 bases and J by 9 bases; unmatched bases: 11. CDR3 DNA sequence: TGTGCCAGTAGTTTGTCTAGCGGGAGGGCCGGGCGTGAGCAGTTCTTC. Amino acids: CASSLSSGRAGREQFF.

J is TRBJ2-7 and V is TRBV19; 7 bases line up with TRBD1. Losses at the gene ends were 2 bases for V and 3 bases for J; bases not matched to a gene: 7. Germline V gene data show CDR1 as LNHDA and CDR2 as SQIVND (reference sequence). This CDR3 has 15 amino acids. The CDR3: CASSIPTGDNYEQYF. The CDR3, as DNA: TGTGCCAGTAGTATACCAACAGGGGATAACTACGAGCAGTACTTC. The variable domain in full, completed from reference TRBV19 and TRBJ2-7, reads DGGITQSPKYLFRKEGQNVTLSCEQNLNHDAMYWYRQDPGQGLRLIYYSQIVNDFQKGDIAEGYSVSREKKESFPLTVTSAQKNPTAFYLCASSIPTGDNYEQYFGPGTRLTVT.

V is TRBV19 and J is TRBJ2-7; possible D gene TRBD2, 7 bases. The CDR3 runs to 15 residues. Germline V gene data show CDR1 as LNHDA and CDR2 as SQIVND (reference sequence). Deletions cut 9 bases from V and 1 base from J, with 19 bases between. The CDR3 spells CASRGASGYSYEQYF. As DNA, the CDR3 is TGTGCCAGCCGGGGGGCTAGCGGTTATTCCTACGAGCAGTACTTC.

Notes on this clone: This same CDR3 is encoded by further DNA sequences in the sample. The chain couples TRBV27 to TRBJ2-7; D may be TRBD1 or TRBD2 (5 bases each). V lost 8 bases and J 1 base, leaving 9 bases between the germline ends. The CDR3 is 12 amino acids. Germline values: CDR1 MNHEY, CDR2 SMNVEV (reference sequence). The CDR3 DNA sequence: TGTGCCAGCCGGGACGCGTCCTACGAGCAGTACTTC. Translation gives CASRDASYEQYF.

This rearrangement joins TRBV19 to TRBJ1-1; D ambiguous. The V end was cut by 6 bases, the J end by 0 bases, with 14 bases between. This CDR3 region has 15 residues. Germline CDR1 is LNHDA and CDR2 is SQIVND (reference sequence). The CDR3 region is CASSDTPTVNTEAFF. The CDR3 coding sequence is TGTGCCAGTAGCGATACCCCGACGGTGAACACTGAAGCTTTCTTT.

The gene calls are TRBV6-5 and TRBJ1-1; possibly TRBD1 for D (5 bases). This CDR3 spans 12 amino acids. The germline CDR1 and CDR2 sequences are MNHEY and SVGAGI. The ends were cut back, 6 bases at V and 1 base at J, with 6 bases in the middle. The CDR3 sequence: CASSTGNTEAFF. CDR3 DNA sequence: TGTGCCAGCAGCACAGGGAACACTGAAGCTTTCTTT.

V usage is TRBV5-6 and J usage is TRBJ1-5; D not resolved. Deletions cut 1 base from V and 5 bases from J, with 13 bases between. CDR1 and CDR2 (germline): SGHDT, YYEEEE. The CDR3 sequence is 15 residues long. CDR3 sequence: CASSLTDQRDQPQHF. Here the CDR3 DNA reads TGTGCCAGCAGCTTGACAGACCAGAGGGATCAGCCCCAGCATTTT. Variable domain in full (rest from reference TRBV5-6 and TRBJ1-5): DAGVTQSPTHLIKTRGQQVTLRCSPKSGHDTVSWYQQALGQGPQFIFQYYEEEERQRGNFPDRFSGHQFPNYSSELNVNALLLGDSALYLCASSLTDQRDQPQHFGDGTRLSIL.

CDR3 DNA: TGCGCCAGCACCATCTCCGGGACAGGGTTCGGCTACACCTTC. The encoded protein is CASTISGTGFGYTF. The V call is TRBV23-1, the J call TRBJ1-2, with TRBD1 matching over 9 bases. TRBV23-1 has ORF status, its function being uncertain. Unmatched junction bases numbered 11, after V lost 7 bases and J lost 8 bases. This CDR3 spans 14 amino acids.

The chain links TRBV4-2 to TRBJ2-6, with 7 bases lining up with TRBD1. CDR3 length equals 17 residues. Germline assignment: CDR1 LGHNA and CDR2 YNFKEQ. Trimming cost V 2 bases and J 0 bases; bases outside gene matches: 4. Here the CDR3 reads CASSQTPGGSGANVLTF. The CDR3, as DNA: TGTGCCAGCAGCCAAACCCCAGGGGGCTCTGGGGCCAACGTCCTGACTTTC.

This clone was observed a few times. J is TRBJ1-1 and V is TRBV2; D is unresolved. CDR1 is SNHLY and CDR2 is FYNNEI in the germline V gene. V was pared by 8 bases and J by 1 base, with 8 bases between. This CDR3 contains 12 residues. CDR3 residues: CASDQRNTEAFF. The CDR3 bases are TGTGCCAGCGATCAGAGGAACACTGAAGCTTTCTTT.

The chain is built from TRBV7-9 and TRBJ1-5; no clear D gene. V shed 4 bases and J shed 8 bases, with 9 bases lying between them. The germline V gene encodes CDR1 SEHNR and CDR2 FQNEAQ (reference sequence). CDR3 length: 12 residues. CDR3 region: CASSSPGEPQHF. CDR3 nucleotide sequence: TGTGCCAGCAGCTCCCCCGGTGAGCCCCAGCATTTT.

The genes are TRBV27 and TRBJ1-3, with D maybe TRBD1 (5 bases). This CDR3 is built from 15 residues. Germline lookup yields CDR1 MNHEY and CDR2 SMNVEV (reference sequence). The V gene lost 5 bases and the J gene lost 4 bases, with 15 bases spanning the gap. DNA of the CDR3: TGTGCCAGCAGTCAAACACCGGGACCAGGAAACACCATATATTTT. Residues: CASSQTPGPGNTIYF.

V and J are TRBV2 and TRBJ2-2; D unresolved. Trimming removed 3 bases at V and 5 bases at J, with 16 bases between. This CDR3 is 16 amino acids long. The germline gives CDR1 SNHLY, CDR2 FYNNEI. CDR3 sequence: CASSDSLILRTGELFF. The CDR3 nucleotides are TGTGCCAGCAGTGACTCACTCATTTTGAGAACCGGGGAGCTGTTTTTT.

This clone has only a few counts. CDR3 sequence: CATKPQYNEQFF. The CDR3 DNA follows: TGTGCCACTAAGCCTCAATACAATGAGCAGTTCTTC. V gene TRBV7-2 combines with J gene TRBJ2-1; D gene unclear. The CDR3 has 12 residues. The germline V gene has CDR1 SGHTA and CDR2 FQGNSA. V lost 10 bases and J lost 4, with 11 bases in between.

This clone was observed once. The chain carries TRBV7-9 and TRBJ1-3; TRBD1 is a possible D gene (5 bases). V was pared by 2 bases and J by 0 bases, with 11 bases between. CDR1 is SEHNR and CDR2 is FQNEAQ in the germline V gene (reference sequence). The CDR3 covers 16 residues. The CDR3 nucleotides read TGTGCCAGCAGCTTAACCCGGGACTTCTCTGGAAACACCATATATTTT. It codes for CASSLTRDFSGNTIYF.

The chain joins TRBV28 to TRBJ2-3; TRBD2 agrees at 8 bases. Unmatched junction bases numbered 13, after V lost 6 bases and J lost 2 bases. The V gene's germline CDR1 is MDHEN and CDR2 SYDVKM. This CDR3 is built from 17 residues. The CDR3 region is CASSFPGLAGSTDTQYF. CDR3 bases: TGTGCCAGCAGCTTCCCCGGGTTAGCGGGATCCACAGATACGCAGTATTTT.

The genes are TRBV4-2 and TRBJ2-1; no firm D call. The CDR3 consists of 12 residues. Trimming removed 3 bases at V and 6 bases at J, with 6 bases between. CDR1 is LGHNA, CDR2 YNFKEQ, per germline. CDR3 sequence (DNA): TGTGCCAGCAGCCACCTAGGCAATGAGCAGTTCTTC. It is translated as CASSHLGNEQFF.

This sequence joins TRBV7-9 and TRBJ2-3; 9 bases match TRBD1. This CDR3 spans 14 amino acids. CDR1 is SEHNR and CDR2 is FQNEAQ in the germline V gene (reference sequence). Germline trimming cut 5 bases from V and 3 bases from J; bases unmatched to any gene: 3. CDR3 nucleotides: TGTGCCAGCAGCACACAGGGGGCAACAGATACGCAGTATTTT. This sequence encodes CASSTQGATDTQYF.

J is TRBJ2-2 and V is TRBV19, with 8 bases identical to TRBD2. V shed 6 bases, J shed 7 bases, and the junction held 10 bases outside the gene matches. In germline, CDR1 is LNHDA, CDR2 SQIVND (reference sequence). CDR3 length: 15 residues. The chain's CDR3 is CASRTSAPRGGELFF. The CDR3 DNA reads TGTGCCAGTAGGACTAGCGCCCCAAGGGGCGGGGAGCTGTTTTTT. Based on the CDR3 plus reference TRBV19 and TRBJ2-2, the full variable domain is DGGITQSPKYLFRKEGQNVTLSCEQNLNHDAMYWYRQDPGQGLRLIYYSQIVNDFQKGDIAEGYSVSREKKESFPLTVTSAQKNPTAFYLCASRTSAPRGGELFFGEGSRLTVL.

The V call is TRBV4-2, the J call TRBJ2-1; no clear D gene. This CDR3 region has 13 residues. Germline values: CDR1 LGHNA, CDR2 YNFKEQ. Between the trimmed V and J ends, which lost 1 base and 8 bases, there was a span of 9 bases. In DNA, the CDR3 is TGTGCCAGCAGCCAAGTTTTTAGTCATGAGCAGTTCTTC. It encodes CASSQVFSHEQFF.

The chain recombines TRBV6-1 with TRBJ2-7; TRBD1 matches at 7 bases. Per germline, CDR1 MNHNS and CDR2 SASEGT. The CDR3 contains 15 residues. J lost 2 bases, V lost 5 bases, and 9 bases had no gene match. As DNA, the CDR3 is TGTGCCAGCAGTCGTCCGACAGGGACGACCTACGAGCAGTACTTC. It encodes CASSRPTGTTYEQYF.

The J gene is TRBJ1-5, the V gene TRBV12-5; D not resolved. The germline V and J ends were trimmed by 7 bases and 1 base, with 11 bases remaining between them. Germline V gene lookup returns CDR1 LGHNT and CDR2 FRNRAP. The CDR3 sequence is 14 residues long. Here the CDR3 reads CASAPDTSNQPQHF. DNA of the CDR3: TGTGCTAGTGCCCCAGACACGAGCAATCAGCCCCAGCATTTT.

The chain joins TRBV18 to TRBJ1-3; D remains unclear. This CDR3 is built from 16 residues. V was shortened by 3 bases and J by 0 bases, with 12 bases between the two germline ends. Looked up from germline, CDR1 is KGHSH and CDR2 is LQKENI. CDR3 nucleotide sequence: TGTGCCAGCTCACCCACGACTCCCGTCTCTGGAAACACCATATATTTT. This encodes CASSPTTPVSGNTIYF.

This chain links TRBV28 with TRBJ1-5, with D hard to call. The V end lost 3 bases, the J end lost 2 bases, and 8 bases lay between the germline ends. CDR3 length: 14 amino acids. CDR1 MDHEN and CDR2 SYDVKM come from the germline V gene. CDR3 nucleotides: TGTGCCAGCAGTTTCGAACAGCGCAATCAGCCCCAGCATTTT. The encoded protein is CASSFEQRNQPQHF.

The chain combines TRBV6-1 with TRBJ1-5; no reliable D call. Germline CDR1 is MNHNS and CDR2 is SASEGT. The germline V and J ends were trimmed by 4 bases and 4 bases, with 14 bases remaining between them. This CDR3 is built from 15 residues. CDR3 in DNA: TGTGCCAGCAGTGTTGGACGTCCGGGGAATCAGCCCCAGCATTTT. As protein: CASSVGRPGNQPQHF.

This chain joins TRBV7-2 and TRBJ1-3; the D gene is possibly TRBD1 (6 bases). Germline V gene data show CDR1 as SGHTA and CDR2 as FQGNSA. The CDR3 totals 13 residues. Trimming left V 7 bases short and J 4 bases short, with 11 bases between. CDR3 nucleotides: TGTGCCAGCAATCATGGACAGGGAAACACCATATATTTT. It codes for CASNHGQGNTIYF.